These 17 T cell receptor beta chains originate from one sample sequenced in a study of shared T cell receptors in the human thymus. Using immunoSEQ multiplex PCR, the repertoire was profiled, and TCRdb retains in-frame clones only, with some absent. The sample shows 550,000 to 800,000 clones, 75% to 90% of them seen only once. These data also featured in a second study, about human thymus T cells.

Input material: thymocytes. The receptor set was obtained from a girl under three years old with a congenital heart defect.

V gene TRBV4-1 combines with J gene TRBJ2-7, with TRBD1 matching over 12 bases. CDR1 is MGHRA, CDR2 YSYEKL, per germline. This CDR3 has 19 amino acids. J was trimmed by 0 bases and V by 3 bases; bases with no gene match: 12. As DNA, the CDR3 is TGCGCCAGCAGCCAGCTACCGGGACAGGGGGCCTCAAGCTCCTACGAGCAGTACTTC. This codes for CASSQLPGQGASSSYEQYF.

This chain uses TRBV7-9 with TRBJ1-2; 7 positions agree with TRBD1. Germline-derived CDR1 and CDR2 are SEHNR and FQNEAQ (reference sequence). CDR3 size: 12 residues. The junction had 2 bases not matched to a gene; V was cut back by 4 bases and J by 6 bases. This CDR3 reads CASSSDRDGYTF. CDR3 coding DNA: TGTGCCAGCAGCTCTGACAGGGATGGCTACACCTTC.

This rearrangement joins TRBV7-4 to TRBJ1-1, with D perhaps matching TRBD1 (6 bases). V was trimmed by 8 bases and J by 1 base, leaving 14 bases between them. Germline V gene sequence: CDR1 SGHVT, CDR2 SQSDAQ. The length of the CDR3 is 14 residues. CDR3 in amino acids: CASRWGRRNTEAFF. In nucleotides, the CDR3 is TGTGCCAGCCGTTGGGGGCGGCGGAACACTGAAGCTTTCTTT.

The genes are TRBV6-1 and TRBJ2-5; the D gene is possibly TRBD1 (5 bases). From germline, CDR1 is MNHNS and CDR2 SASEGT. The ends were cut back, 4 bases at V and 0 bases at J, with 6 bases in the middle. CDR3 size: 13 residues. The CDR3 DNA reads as TGTGCCAGCAGTGCGACAGACCAAGAGACCCAGTACTTC. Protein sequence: CASSATDQETQYF.

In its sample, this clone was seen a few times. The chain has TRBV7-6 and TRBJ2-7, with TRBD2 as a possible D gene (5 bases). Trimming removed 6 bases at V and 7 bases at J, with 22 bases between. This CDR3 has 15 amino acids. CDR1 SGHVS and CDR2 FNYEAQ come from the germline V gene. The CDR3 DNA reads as TGTGCCAGCAGTAGTAACCCCGGAAAATCGGGGGAGCAGTACTTC. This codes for CASSSNPGKSGEQYF.

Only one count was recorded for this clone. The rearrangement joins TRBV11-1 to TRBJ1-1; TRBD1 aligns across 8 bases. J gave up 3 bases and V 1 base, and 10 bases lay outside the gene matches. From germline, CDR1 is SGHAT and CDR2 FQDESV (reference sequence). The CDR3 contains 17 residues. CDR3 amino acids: CASSLGGRGRGDTEAFF. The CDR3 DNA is TGTGCCAGCAGCTTAGGTGGCAGGGGGCGGGGAGACACTGAAGCTTTCTTT.

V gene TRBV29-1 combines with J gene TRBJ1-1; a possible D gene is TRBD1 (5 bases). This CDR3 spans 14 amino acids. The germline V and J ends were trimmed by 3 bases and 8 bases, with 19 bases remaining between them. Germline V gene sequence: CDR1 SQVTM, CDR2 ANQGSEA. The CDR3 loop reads CSVDSPQGNLEAFF. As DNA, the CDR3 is TGCAGCGTTGATTCCCCGCAGGGAAACCTCGAAGCTTTCTTT.

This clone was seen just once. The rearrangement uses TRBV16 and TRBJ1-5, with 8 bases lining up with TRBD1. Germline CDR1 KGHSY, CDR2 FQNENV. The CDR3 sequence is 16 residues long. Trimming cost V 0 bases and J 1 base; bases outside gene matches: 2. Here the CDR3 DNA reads TGTGCCAGCAGCCAATCCAGGACAGGGAGCAATCAGCCCCAGCATTTT. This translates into CASSQSRTGSNQPQHF.

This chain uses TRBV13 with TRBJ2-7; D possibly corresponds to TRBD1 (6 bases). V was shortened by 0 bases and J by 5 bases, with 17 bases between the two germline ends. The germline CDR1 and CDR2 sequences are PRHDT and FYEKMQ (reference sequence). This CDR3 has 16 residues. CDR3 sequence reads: CASSLGLLTGQDEQYF. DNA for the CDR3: TGTGCCAGCAGCTTAGGACTACTGACAGGCCAGGACGAGCAGTACTTC.

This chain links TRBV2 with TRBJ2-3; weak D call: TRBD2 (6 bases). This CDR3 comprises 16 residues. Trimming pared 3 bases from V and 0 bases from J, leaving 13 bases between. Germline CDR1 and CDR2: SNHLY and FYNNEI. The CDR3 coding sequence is TGTGCCAGCAGTGACGTGGGGGGTGCTAGCACAGATACGCAGTATTTT. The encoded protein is CASSDVGGASTDTQYF.

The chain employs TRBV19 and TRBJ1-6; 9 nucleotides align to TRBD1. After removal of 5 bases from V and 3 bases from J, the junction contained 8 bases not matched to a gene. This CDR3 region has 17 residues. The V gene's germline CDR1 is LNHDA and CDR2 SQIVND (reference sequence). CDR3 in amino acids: CASSATQGALYNSPLHF. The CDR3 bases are TGTGCCAGTAGTGCGACACAGGGGGCACTCTATAATTCACCCCTCCACTTT.

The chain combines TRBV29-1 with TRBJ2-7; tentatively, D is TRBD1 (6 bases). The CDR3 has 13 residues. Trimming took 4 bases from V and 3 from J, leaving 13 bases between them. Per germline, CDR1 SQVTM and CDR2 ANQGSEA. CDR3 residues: CSVAERDIYEQYF. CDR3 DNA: TGCAGCGTTGCGGAAAGGGACATCTACGAGCAGTACTTC.

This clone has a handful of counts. The CDR3 here is CASSLDPGSRVFPYEQYF. The CDR3 region has the DNA TGTGCCAGCAGCTTAGACCCCGGGAGCAGGGTCTTCCCCTACGAGCAGTACTTC. This chain uses TRBV11-2 with TRBJ2-7, with D perhaps matching TRBD2 (6 bases). The CDR3 is 18 amino acids. CDR1 and CDR2 from the germline V gene are SGHAT and FQNNGV. Trimming shortened V by 0 bases and J by 2 bases, and 20 bases separated the two germline ends. Supplemented by reference TRBV11-2 and TRBJ2-7, the full variable domain reads EAGVAQSPRYKIIEKRQSVAFWCNPISGHATLYWYQQILGQGPKLLIQFQNNGVVDDSQLPKDRFSAERLKGVDSTLKIQPAKLEDSAVYLCASSLDPGSRVFPYEQYFGPGTRLTVT.

The CDR3: CASSVSTNEKLFF. The CDR3 DNA follows: TGTGCCAGCAGCGTCTCCACTAATGAAAAACTGTTTTTT. V and J are TRBV9 and TRBJ1-4; no clear D. Germline V gene sequence: CDR1 SGDLS, CDR2 YYNGEE. V lost 2 bases and J 2 bases, leaving 4 bases between the germline ends. The CDR3 has 13 residues.

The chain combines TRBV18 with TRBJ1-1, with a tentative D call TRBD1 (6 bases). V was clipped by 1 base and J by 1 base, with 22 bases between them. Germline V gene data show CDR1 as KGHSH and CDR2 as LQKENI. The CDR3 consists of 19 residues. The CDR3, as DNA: TGTGCCAGCTCACCACGGGACACACCGGGTCTACAACCGAACACTGAAGCTTTCTTT. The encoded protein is CASSPRDTPGLQPNTEAFF.

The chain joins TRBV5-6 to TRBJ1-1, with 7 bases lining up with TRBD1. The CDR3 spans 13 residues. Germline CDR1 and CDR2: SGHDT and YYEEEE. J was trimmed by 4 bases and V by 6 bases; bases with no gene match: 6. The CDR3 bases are TGTGCCAGCACCATTGACAGGGCCACTGAAGCTTTCTTT. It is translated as CASTIDRATEAFF.

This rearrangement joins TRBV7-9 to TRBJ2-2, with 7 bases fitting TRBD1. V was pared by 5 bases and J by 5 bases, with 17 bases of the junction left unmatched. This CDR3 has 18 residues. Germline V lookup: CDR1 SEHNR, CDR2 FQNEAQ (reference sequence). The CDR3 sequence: CASSRDKSGQDLTGELFF. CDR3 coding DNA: TGTGCCAGCAGCCGAGACAAAAGCGGACAGGATCTTACCGGGGAGCTGTTTTTT.